Below, one TCR beta chain is given with its context. The V and J ends lost 3 bases and 5 bases respectively, with 13 bases between them. The germline V gene has CDR1 SGHVS and CDR2 FQNEAQ. The CDR3 extends over 14 amino acids. This sample was taken from a study of naive and memory T cell subsets. The beta constant-region primer was an equimolar mix of two oligonucleotides covering TRBC1 and TRBC2. Four rounds of PCR amplified the ligated cDNA using nested alpha and beta constant-region primers plus SP2. MiXCR, applied by TCRdb to the UMI-ligation and nested PCR reads, yields one record per CDR3 protein. The table includes around 130,000 distinct CDR3 sequences, roughly 36% detected once.

This chain uses TRBV7-8 with TRBJ1-2; a possible D gene is TRBD1 (5 bases). The specimen sequenced was central memory CD4+ T cells from blood. The clonotype comes from a human donor in good health. The CDR3 protein is CASSLGRVAYGYTF. DNA of the CDR3: TGTGCCAGCAGCTTGGGCAGGGTGGCGTATGGCTACACCTTC.